One T cell receptor beta chain is described in this entry. Clones were sequenced by immunoSEQ multiplex PCR, and TCRdb holds only the in-frame ones, with some missing. The repertoire includes about 61,000 clones, around 86% of them detected once, and around 3.3% sits in the top ten. The source of the sample is a study of OX40 agonist ivuxolimab in advanced cancers. Across the study: All patients had ivuxolimab intravenously every 2 weeks at 0.01 to 10 mg/kg.

This CDR3 has 13 amino acids. The germline V and J ends were trimmed by 2 bases and 7 bases, with 12 bases remaining between them. The germline V gene encodes CDR1 SGHTA and CDR2 FQGNSA. This chain uses TRBV7-2 with TRBJ2-7; D might be TRBD2 (7 bases). Sequenced here: CD4+ or CD8+ T cells sorted from blood, sampled in a trial of the OX40 agonist ivuxolimab. The receptor comes from an adult with an advanced solid tumor such as melanoma, head and neck, liver or kidney cancer. The CDR3 sequence is CASSLSGGLEQYF. The CDR3 coding sequence is TGTGCCAGCAGCTTATCCGGGGGGCTAGAGCAGTACTTC.